A selection of T cell receptor beta chains follows, all from one sample in a study of T cell responses to AZD1222 COVID-19 vaccine. TCRdb's copy holds only in-frame clones and misses some; the assay was immunoSEQ multiplex PCR. The table records 50,000 to 70,000 clones, approximately 85% of them present only once. The input for sequencing was peripheral blood, taken on day 0 of MenACWY control vaccination. These TCRs come from an adult in good health. Each CDR3 is given with its conserved first and last residue. A D gene is named only where the DNA matches it firmly. Clone size appears in some rows only: once, few, many, or a class for an expanded clone.

v_call	d_call	j_call	clone_size	cdr3_nt	cdr3_aa
TRBV6-2/TRBV6-3	TRBD1	TRBJ2-7	.	TGTGCCAGCAGTTACTTAGACAGGGGGGCCTACGAGCAGTACTTC	CASSYLDRGAYEQYF
TRBV28	TRBD1	TRBJ2-7	once	TGTGCCAGCGAAAGGGACAGACCCTACGAGCAGTACTTC	CASERDRPYEQYF
TRBV10-1	TRBD2	TRBJ2-7	.	TGCGCCAGCAGTGAGGATAGCGGGAGGGTCTACGAGCAGTACTTC	CASSEDSGRVYEQYF
TRBV30	.	TRBJ1-5	.	TGTGCCTGGAACGATAGAGCCAGGCAGCCCCAGCATTTT	CAWNDRARQPQHF
TRBV3-1/TRBV3-2	.	TRBJ1-1	.	TGTGCCAGCAGCCCCCGCCTGATGGCCTTCACTGAAGCTTTCTTT	CASSPRLMAFTEAFF
TRBV7-2	.	TRBJ1-1	.	TGTGCCAGCAGCTCGACCGGGGGGCACACTGAAGCTTTCTTT	CASSSTGGHTEAFF
TRBV28	TRBD1	TRBJ1-2	.	TGTGCCAGCAGTTCCATCCGACAGGGCGCATATTATGGCTACACCTTC	CASSSIRQGAYYGYTF
TRBV6-2/TRBV6-3	.	TRBJ2-2	.	TGTGCCAGCAGCTTGGCAGGGTTTAACACCGGGGAGCTGTTTTTT	CASSLAGFNTGELFF
TRBV28	TRBD1	TRBJ1-1	.	TGTGCCAGCACCTCCCAGGGGGTTAGCACTGAAGCTTTCTTT	CASTSQGVSTEAFF
TRBV7-9	.	TRBJ1-4	.	TGTGCCAGCAGCTTAGGGGCCAGGGTCTCGGAAAAACTGTTTTTT	CASSLGARVSEKLFF
TRBV5-1	.	TRBJ2-2	.	TGCGCCAGCAGCGGGGACTCGGCCGACACCGGGGAGCTGTTTTTT	CASSGDSADTGELFF
TRBV7-8	.	TRBJ1-3	.	TGTGCCAGCAGCTTGAAGTATGGAAACACCATATATTTT	CASSLKYGNTIYF
TRBV28	.	TRBJ1-5	.	TGTGCCAGCAGTCCTATACAGGGCCCGGATCAGCCCCAGCATTTT	CASSPIQGPDQPQHF
TRBV19	.	TRBJ1-5	.	TGTGCCAGTAAATCTAATAGCAATCAGCCCCAGCATTTT	CASKSNSNQPQHF
TRBV28	.	TRBJ1-3	.	TGTGCCAGCACCCGGCCAACCCCTGGAAACACCATATATTTT	CASTRPTPGNTIYF
TRBV4-1	.	TRBJ2-5	few	TGCGCCAGCAGCCATGACGGGGCCACGGCGACCCAGTACTTC	CASSHDGATATQYF
TRBV14	TRBD2	TRBJ2-3	.	TGTGCCAGCAGCCAAGGGCTAGCGGGCTACACAGATACGCAGTATTTT	CASSQGLAGYTDTQYF
TRBV19	.	TRBJ2-2	few	TGTGCCAGTAGTTCCTCAGGGGCTCGCTACAGTGCCGGGGAGCTGTTTTTT	CASSSSGARYSAGELFF
TRBV11-3	.	TRBJ2-7	.	TGTGCCAGCAGCTTATCCCAGGGGACCGAGCAGTACTTC	CASSLSQGTEQYF
TRBV28	.	TRBJ1-5	.	TGTGCCAGCACTCTCGGGGGGTATGGCAATCAGCCCCAGCATTTT	CASTLGGYGNQPQHF
TRBV5-1	TRBD2	TRBJ2-1	.	TGCGCCAGCAGCCTGGGAACTAGCGGGTACTCCTACAATGAGCAGTTCTTC	CASSLGTSGYSYNEQFF
TRBV6-5	.	TRBJ2-5	.	TGTGCCAGCAGTTACCGACAGGAAGGGACCCAGTACTTC	CASSYRQEGTQYF
TRBV6-4	.	TRBJ1-5	.	TGTGCCAGCAAGGGTTTTCAGCCCCAGCATTTT	CASKGFQPQHF
TRBV19	TRBD1	TRBJ1-2	.	TGTGCCAGTAGTATAGGAGGGACAGGGGGCTCGGCTAACTATGGCTACACCTTC	CASSIGGTGGSANYGYTF
TRBV19	.	TRBJ1-1	.	TGTGCCAGTAGTATGGCAAGTGGGGTGAACACTGAAGCTTTCTTT	CASSMASGVNTEAFF
TRBV15	.	TRBJ1-6	.	TGTGCCACCTCGGGGGCCGCCTATAATTCACCCCTCCACTTT	CATSGAAYNSPLHF
TRBV27	.	TRBJ1-2	once	TGTGCCAGCAGTTTTCAGCGGCAGGGATTTGGCTACACCTTC	CASSFQRQGFGYTF
TRBV4-2	TRBD2	TRBJ2-1	.	TGTGCCAGCAGCAAAAAGGGCGGGGGATACAATGAGCAGTTCTTC	CASSKKGGGYNEQFF
TRBV3-1/TRBV3-2	TRBD1	TRBJ1-1	.	TGTGCCAGCAGCGTACGACAGGGGGTAACTGAAGCTTTCTTT	CASSVRQGVTEAFF
TRBV28	TRBD1	TRBJ2-2	.	TGTGCCAGCAGTTTAGGACTACCGGGACAGGCGAACACCGGGGAGCTGTTTTTT	CASSLGLPGQANTGELFF
TRBV9	TRBD1	TRBJ2-2	.	TGTGCCAGCAGCGGGGCCGGGACAGGGCCGACCGGGGAGCTGTTTTTT	CASSGAGTGPTGELFF
TRBV5-5	TRBD2	TRBJ2-7	once	TGTGCCAGCAGCCTGACTAGCGGGAGCGGGTACGAGCAGTACTTC	CASSLTSGSGYEQYF
TRBV7-3	.	TRBJ2-3	.	TGTGCCAGCAGCTCGGTAGGGACGGGAGATACGCAGTATTTT	CASSSVGTGDTQYF
TRBV3-1/TRBV3-2	TRBD1	TRBJ2-7	.	TGTGCCAGCAGCCGACAGGGTACGAAGAACGAGCAGTACTTC	CASSRQGTKNEQYF
TRBV7-9	TRBD1	TRBJ2-1	.	TGTGCCAGCAGCTTAGGGGACAGGCTTACCTACAATGAGCAGTTCTTC	CASSLGDRLTYNEQFF
TRBV5-8	TRBD2	TRBJ2-1	.	TGTGCCAGCAGCTTGGATACGCTGGCTAGCGGGAGGGGTACTGAGCAGTTCTTC	CASSLDTLASGRGTEQFF
TRBV6-2/TRBV6-3	.	TRBJ1-4	.	TGTGCCAGCAGTTACTCCATTGGGGAGGTTCGTGAAAAACTGTTTTTT	CASSYSIGEVREKLFF
TRBV7-9	.	TRBJ2-7	.	TGTGCCAGCAGCTTAGCGAAGGGATACGAGCAGTACTTC	CASSLAKGYEQYF
TRBV6-5	TRBD2	TRBJ2-7	.	TGTGCCATTTCGGGACTAGGGACGTCCTACGAGCAGTACTTC	CAISGLGTSYEQYF
TRBV7-9	.	TRBJ2-7	few	TGTGCCAGCACCCCTGGAGGGGGCATCCACGAGCAGTACTTC	CASTPGGGIHEQYF
TRBV19	.	TRBJ1-2	.	TGTGCCAGTAGCCCGGAGGGGATTAGCAACTATGGCTACACCTTC	CASSPEGISNYGYTF
TRBV4-2	.	TRBJ2-3	few	TGTGCCAGCAGCCAAGATAAGGTCGGGGCAGATACGCAGTATTTT	CASSQDKVGADTQYF
TRBV27	TRBD2	TRBJ2-1	many	TGTGCCGCCGGGGCTAGCGGGAGCTACAATGAGCAGTTCTTC	CAAGASGSYNEQFF
TRBV11-2	.	TRBJ1-1	.	TGTGCCAGCAGCTTAGGAGCAGAAGCTTTCTTT	CASSLGAEAFF
TRBV5-1	.	TRBJ1-1	.	TGCGCCAGCAGCTCGATGACAGAAGGTAACACTGAAGCTTTCTTT	CASSSMTEGNTEAFF
TRBV7-8	TRBD1	TRBJ2-7	.	TGTGCCAGCAGCGAACGACAGGGCCACGAGCAGTACTTC	CASSERQGHEQYF
TRBV11-2	TRBD1	TRBJ2-7	.	TGTGCCAGCAGCTTTACCGGGACAGAAAACGAGCAGTACTTC	CASSFTGTENEQYF
TRBV6-5	TRBD1	TRBJ1-2	.	TGTGCCAGCAGTAGCGTAGGACAGGGATATGGCTACACCTTC	CASSSVGQGYGYTF
TRBV18	.	TRBJ1-6	.	TGTGCCAGCTCACCACTCTCACAGGATAATTCACCCCTCCACTTT	CASSPLSQDNSPLHF
TRBV5-1	TRBD2	TRBJ2-3	once	TGCGCCAGCAGCTTTTCCGGGAGGGCCTTAGATACGCAGTATTTT	CASSFSGRALDTQYF
TRBV9	.	TRBJ1-6	.	TGTGCCAGCAGCACCAGGGACACCGGAAATTCACCCCTCCACTTT	CASSTRDTGNSPLHF
TRBV28	TRBD2	TRBJ2-7	.	TGTGCCAGCAGTTTTCTAGCGGGAGGGTACGAGCAGTACTTC	CASSFLAGGYEQYF
TRBV18	TRBD2	TRBJ2-5	.	TGTGCCAGCTCACCAATGCGGGAGGGGGAGACCCAGTACTTC	CASSPMREGETQYF